This T cell receptor (beta chain) is drawn from a study of response to subunit inactivated influenza vaccine listed by TCRdb under 2018. Concerning the study at large: To follow how T cells responded to a trivalent subunit inactivated influenza vaccine, the researchers relied on deep quantitative profiling of the T cell receptor repertoire.

Points on this clonotype: Its cognate antigen has yet to be identified. There are no base qualities to consult, and no much larger clone falls within one base.

Broad study findings and their caveats: The authors suggested that each seasonal influenza vaccination may recruit only a limited number of new T cells.

The library was generated by RT-PCR. The run used an Illumina HiSeq 2500. The public reads were run again by TCRdb, first through fastp at Q25 and then through MiXCR, and only productive beta chains were kept. All rows with the same CDR3 protein become a single entry with the most common DNA and genes. The sample has around 760,000 distinct CDR3 sequences on record, around 13% of them singletons. Around 6.5% of the sample is held by the ten biggest clonotypes. Spanning cysteine to phenylalanine, the CDR3 consists of 15 amino acids. The only DNA kept is the CDR3, 45 bases in frame from the first base. V gives up 3 bases and J gives up 6 bases, and the segment between their germline ends measures 15 bases. CDR1 and CDR2 were assigned from the germline V gene as LGHNA and YSLEER.

Sequences were derived from PBMCs from blood, sampled around 15 days before vaccination. Recombination joined TRBV4-3 with TRBJ2-1; possibly the D gene is TRBD2, per 6 matching bases. The TCR sequence derives from a man over 45 who received an inactivated influenza vaccine. Donor details come from another sample of the same person, matched by shared clones. This receptor has the CDR3 CASSHGLATSNEQFF. DNA sequence: TGCGCCAGCAGCCACGGGCTAGCGACCTCCAATGAGCAGTTCTTC.